The sequence of this TCR beta chain was determined in a study of cytomegalovirus exposure and HLA in healthy donors. Study as a whole: Among over 300 genotyped donors, about 80% fell in the Caucasian-associated ancestry cluster.

Study-level findings and limits: Per a prior analysis, the majority of TCR beta V segments were productive roughly 90% or roughly 30% of the time. Sequencing had likely introduced a cluster of highly shared sequence variants as an artifact. In a later analysis, a genetic analysis reported fewer productive-TCR N-insertions in an Asian-associated ancestry cluster than the cohort average.

The table lists this clone with a few counts. Its antigen is as yet unknown. PCR employed 60 Vbeta and 13 Jbeta primers. Only in-frame clones appear in the TCRdb table, and some are missing; sequencing was by immunoSEQ multiplex PCR. The sample includes about 200,000 clones, around 86% of them seen just once. Sequencing was performed on PBMCs. The receptor's source is a woman between 50 and 59 years old in good health and CMV-seropositive.

Here the CDR3 reads CASSAPLAGVLDTQYF. CDR3 nucleotides: TGTGCCAGCAGCGCACCACTAGCGGGGGTTCTAGATACGCAGTATTTT. The chain uses TRBV5-4 and TRBJ2-3; 11 bases align to TRBD2. This CDR3 is 16 amino acids long. Per the germline V gene, CDR1 is SGHNT and CDR2 is YYREEE (reference sequence). V was pared by 4 bases and J by 5 bases, with 9 bases of the junction left unmatched.